This T cell receptor beta chain originates from a study of human T cells and chemical hapten exposure. TCRdb used MiXCR to reprocess the RACE reads, holding one entry per CDR3 protein. This sample has about 120,000 distinct CDR3 sequences; around 10% occur once, and the top ten carry around 1.4%. Germline V gene sequence: CDR1 SGHRS, CDR2 YFSETQ. This CDR3 region has 14 residues. The V and J ends lost 6 bases and 3 bases respectively, with 13 bases between them. Time point indicated: patch test 1, 2 weeks after DPC sensitization. Sample treatment: therapeutic diphenylcyclopropenone sensitization with weekly scalp DPC. A few counts support this clonotype.

This sequence originates from a woman between 50 and 59 years old with alopecia areata. Some clones in this sample may be carry-over from other donors' samples. The rearrangement links TRBV5-1 to TRBJ2-1, with D hard to call. This specimen consisted of whole blood, obtained in connection with sensitization to the hapten diphenylcyclopropenone (DPC). The CDR3 DNA reads TGCGCCAGCACAGAACCGGCTAACTACAATGAGCAGTTCTTC. Its protein product is CASTEPANYNEQFF.